This T cell receptor (beta chain) was found in a study of T cell repertoires in cytomegalovirus infection. One entry per CDR3 protein results from TCRdb running MiXCR on the reads. The sample includes fewer than 550,000 distinct CDR3 sequences, approximately 25% seen only once; the top ten take roughly 13%. Per the germline V gene, CDR1 is MDHEN and CDR2 is SYDVKM. CDR3 length: 13 amino acids. V lost 3 bases and J lost 7, with 12 bases in between. This clonotype was recorded once. The specimen sequenced was PBMCs. This receptor was obtained from a human donor in good health (CMV status not recorded). Some clones in this sample may be carry-over from other donors' samples. The chain carries TRBV28 and TRBJ1-2; tentatively, D is TRBD1 (5 bases). DNA for the CDR3: TGTGCCAGCAGTTTGGAGGGACGACGTGGCTACACCTTC. Amino acids: CASSLEGRRGYTF.